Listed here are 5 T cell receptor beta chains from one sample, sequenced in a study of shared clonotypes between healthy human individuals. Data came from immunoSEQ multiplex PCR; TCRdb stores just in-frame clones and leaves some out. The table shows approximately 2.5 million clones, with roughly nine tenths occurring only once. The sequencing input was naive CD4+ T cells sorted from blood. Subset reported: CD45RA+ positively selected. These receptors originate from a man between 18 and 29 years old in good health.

The CDR3 loop reads CASSQETIVTGELFF. In DNA, the CDR3 is TGCGCCAGCAGCCAAGAAACCATAGTCACGGGGGAGCTGTTTTTT. This chain joins TRBV4-1 and TRBJ2-2; D ambiguous. Trimming cost V 0 bases and J 8 bases, with 13 bases left between them. The CDR3 is 15 residues long. Germline V gene sequence: CDR1 MGHRA, CDR2 YSYEKL.

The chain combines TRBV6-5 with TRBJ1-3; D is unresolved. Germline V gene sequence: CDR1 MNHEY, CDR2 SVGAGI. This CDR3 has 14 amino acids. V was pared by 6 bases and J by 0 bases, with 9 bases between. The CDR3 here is CASSRWISGNTIYF. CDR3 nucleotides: TGTGCCAGCAGCAGGTGGATCTCTGGAAACACCATATATTTT.

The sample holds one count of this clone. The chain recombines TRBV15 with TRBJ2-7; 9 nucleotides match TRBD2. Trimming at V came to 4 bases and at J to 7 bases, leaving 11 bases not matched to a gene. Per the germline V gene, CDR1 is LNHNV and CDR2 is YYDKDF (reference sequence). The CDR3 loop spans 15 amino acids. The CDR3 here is CATSNPGTSLREQYF. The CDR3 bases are TGTGCCACCAGCAACCCCGGGACTAGCCTTAGAGAGCAGTACTTC.

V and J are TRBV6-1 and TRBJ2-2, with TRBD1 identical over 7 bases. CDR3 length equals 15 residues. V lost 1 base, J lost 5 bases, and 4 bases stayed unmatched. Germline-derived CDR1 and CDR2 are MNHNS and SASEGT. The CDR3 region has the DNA TGTGCCAGCAGTGAAGAGGGGGCTAGTACCGGGGAGCTGTTTTTT. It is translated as CASSEEGASTGELFF.

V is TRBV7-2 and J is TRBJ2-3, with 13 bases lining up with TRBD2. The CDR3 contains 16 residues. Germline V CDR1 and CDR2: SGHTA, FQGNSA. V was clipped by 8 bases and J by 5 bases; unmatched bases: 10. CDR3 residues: CASGLAGVLGGDTQYF. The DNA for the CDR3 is TGTGCCAGCGGACTAGCGGGGGTTCTAGGGGGAGATACGCAGTATTTT.